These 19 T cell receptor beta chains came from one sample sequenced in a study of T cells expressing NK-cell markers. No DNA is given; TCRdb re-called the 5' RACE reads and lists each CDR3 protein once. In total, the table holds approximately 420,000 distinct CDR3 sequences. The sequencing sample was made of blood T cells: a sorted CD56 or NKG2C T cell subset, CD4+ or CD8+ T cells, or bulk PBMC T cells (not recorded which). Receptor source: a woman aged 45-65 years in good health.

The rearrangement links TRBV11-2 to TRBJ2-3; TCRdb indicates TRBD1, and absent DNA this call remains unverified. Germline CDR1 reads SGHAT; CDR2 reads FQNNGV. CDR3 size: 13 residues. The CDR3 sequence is CASSSLGRDTQYF. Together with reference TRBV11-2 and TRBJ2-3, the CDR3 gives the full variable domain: EAGVAQSPRYKIIEKRQSVAFWCNPISGHATLYWYQQILGQGPKLLIQFQNNGVVDDSQLPKDRFSAERLKGVDSTLKIQPAKLEDSAVYLCASSSLGRDTQYFGPGTRLTVL.

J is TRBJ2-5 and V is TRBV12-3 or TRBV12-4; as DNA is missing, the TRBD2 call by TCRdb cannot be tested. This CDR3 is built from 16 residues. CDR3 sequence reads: CASSSRASGRGETQYF.

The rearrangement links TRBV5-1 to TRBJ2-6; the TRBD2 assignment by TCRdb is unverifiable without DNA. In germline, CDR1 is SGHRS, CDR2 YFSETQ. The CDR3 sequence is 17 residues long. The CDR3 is CASSRSGGGAGANVLTF.

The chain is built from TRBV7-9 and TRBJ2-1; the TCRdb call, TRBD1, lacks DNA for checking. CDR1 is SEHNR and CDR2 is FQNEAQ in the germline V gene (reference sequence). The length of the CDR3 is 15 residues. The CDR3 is CASSSPWGSYNEQFF.

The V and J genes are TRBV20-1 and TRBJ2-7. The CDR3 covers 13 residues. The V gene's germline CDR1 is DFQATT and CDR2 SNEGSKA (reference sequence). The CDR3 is CSASRREPNEQYF.

CDR3 region: CASSLAGTAHNEQFF. The rearrangement links TRBV27 to TRBJ2-1; as DNA is missing, the TRBD1 call by TCRdb cannot be tested. From germline, CDR1 is MNHEY and CDR2 SMNVEV (reference sequence). This CDR3 comprises 15 residues.

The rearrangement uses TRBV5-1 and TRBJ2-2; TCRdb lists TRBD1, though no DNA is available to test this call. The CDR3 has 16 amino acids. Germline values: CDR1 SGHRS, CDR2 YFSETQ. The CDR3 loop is CASSWGTGTGTGELFF.

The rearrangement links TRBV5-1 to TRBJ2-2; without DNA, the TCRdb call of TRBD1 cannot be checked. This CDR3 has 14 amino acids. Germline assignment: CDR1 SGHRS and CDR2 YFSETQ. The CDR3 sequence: CASSTDRVTGELFF.

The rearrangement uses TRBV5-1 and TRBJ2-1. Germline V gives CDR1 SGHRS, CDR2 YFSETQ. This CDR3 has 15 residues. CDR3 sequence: CASSLARGSYNEQFF.

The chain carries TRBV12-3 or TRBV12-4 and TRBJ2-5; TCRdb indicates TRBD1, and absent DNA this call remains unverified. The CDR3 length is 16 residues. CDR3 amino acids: CASRLGDRGRGETQYF.

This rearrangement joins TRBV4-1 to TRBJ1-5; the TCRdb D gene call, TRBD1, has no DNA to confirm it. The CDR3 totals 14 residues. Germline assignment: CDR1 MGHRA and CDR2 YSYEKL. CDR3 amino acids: CASSTQVFNQPQHF.

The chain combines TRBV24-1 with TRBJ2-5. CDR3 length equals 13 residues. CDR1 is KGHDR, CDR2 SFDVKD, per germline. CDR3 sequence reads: CATSDWSGETQYF.

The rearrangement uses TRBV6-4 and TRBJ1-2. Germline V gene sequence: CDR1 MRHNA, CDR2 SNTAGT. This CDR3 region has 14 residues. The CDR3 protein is CASSDSSGAYGYTF.

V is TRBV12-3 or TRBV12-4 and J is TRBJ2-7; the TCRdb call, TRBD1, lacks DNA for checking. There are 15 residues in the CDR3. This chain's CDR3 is CASSLRGGNSYEQYF.

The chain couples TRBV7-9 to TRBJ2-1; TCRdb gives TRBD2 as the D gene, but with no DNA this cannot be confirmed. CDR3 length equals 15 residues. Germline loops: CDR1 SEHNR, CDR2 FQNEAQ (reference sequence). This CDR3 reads CASSSTSPGPNEQFF.

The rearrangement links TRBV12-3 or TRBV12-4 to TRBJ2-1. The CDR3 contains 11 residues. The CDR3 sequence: CASSLGNEQFF.

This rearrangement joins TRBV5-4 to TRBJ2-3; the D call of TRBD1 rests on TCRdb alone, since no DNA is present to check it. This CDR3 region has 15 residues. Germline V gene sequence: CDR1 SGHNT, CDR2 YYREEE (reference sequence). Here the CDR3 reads CASSRTALNTDTQYF.

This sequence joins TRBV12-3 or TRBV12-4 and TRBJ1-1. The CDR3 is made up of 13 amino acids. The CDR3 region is CAISGYSRTEAFF.

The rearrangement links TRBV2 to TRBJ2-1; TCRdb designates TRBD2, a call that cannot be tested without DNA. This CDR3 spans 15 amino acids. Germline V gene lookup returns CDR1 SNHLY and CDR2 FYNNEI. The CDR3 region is CASTRREGPYNEQFF.